This T cell receptor (beta chain) originates from a study of T cells in women clearing cervical HPV infection. TCR beta CDR3 amplified by multiplex PCR from roughly 1,300 ng genomic DNA. Data came from immunoSEQ multiplex PCR; TCRdb stores just in-frame clones and leaves some out. Its listing shows roughly 22,000 clones. Germline CDR1 is DFQATT and CDR2 is SNEGSKA (reference sequence). This CDR3 spans 13 amino acids. V lost 3 bases and J lost 7; bases outside the gene matches: 7. Concerning this clone itself: Read sequence stops 3 residues before the CDR3 end, and the germline J gene provides the missing end.

V and J are TRBV20-1 and TRBJ1-2; 8 bases align to TRBD1. The origin of this receptor is a woman between 18 and 70 years old with a cervical HPV16 infection that either progressed to CIN3+ or cleared (not recorded which). Sequenced material: blood buffy coat. The chain's CDR3 is CSASFTGGFGYTF. CDR3 DNA (partial): TGCAGTGCTAGTTTTACAGGGGGATTTGGC.